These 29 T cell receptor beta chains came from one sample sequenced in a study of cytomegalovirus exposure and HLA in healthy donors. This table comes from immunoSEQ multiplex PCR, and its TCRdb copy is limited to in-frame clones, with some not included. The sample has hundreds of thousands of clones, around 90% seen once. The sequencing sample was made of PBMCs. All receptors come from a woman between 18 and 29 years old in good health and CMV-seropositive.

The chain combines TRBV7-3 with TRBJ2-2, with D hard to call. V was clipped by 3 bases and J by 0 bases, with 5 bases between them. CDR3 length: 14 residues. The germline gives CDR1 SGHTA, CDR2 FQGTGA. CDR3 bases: TGTGCCAGCAGCTTTTCATCGAACACCGGGGAGCTGTTTTTT. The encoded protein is CASSFSSNTGELFF.

The CDR3 sequence: CASSLAGGINEQYF. For the CDR3, the DNA is TGTGCCAGCAGCCTAGCGGGAGGAATAAACGAGCAGTACTTC. The chain joins TRBV11-3 to TRBJ2-7, with 11 bases matching TRBD2. The germline V gene encodes CDR1 SGHNT and CDR2 YENEEA. V lost 5 bases, J lost 5 bases, and 5 bases stayed unmatched. The CDR3 totals 14 residues.

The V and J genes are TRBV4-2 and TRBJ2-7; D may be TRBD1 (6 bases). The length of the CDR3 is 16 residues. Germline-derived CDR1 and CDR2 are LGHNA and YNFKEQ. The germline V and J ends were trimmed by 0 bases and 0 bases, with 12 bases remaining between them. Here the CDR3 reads CASSQEPGQSSYEQYF. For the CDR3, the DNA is TGTGCCAGCAGCCAAGAGCCGGGACAAAGCTCCTACGAGCAGTACTTC.

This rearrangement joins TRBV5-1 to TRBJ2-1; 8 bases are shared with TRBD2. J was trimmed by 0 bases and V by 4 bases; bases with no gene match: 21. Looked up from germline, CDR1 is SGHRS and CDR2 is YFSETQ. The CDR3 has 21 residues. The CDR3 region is CASSPLGGLAGTSSSYNEQFF. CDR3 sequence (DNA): TGCGCCAGCAGCCCCCTCGGAGGTCTAGCGGGTACTTCGAGCTCCTACAATGAGCAGTTCTTC.

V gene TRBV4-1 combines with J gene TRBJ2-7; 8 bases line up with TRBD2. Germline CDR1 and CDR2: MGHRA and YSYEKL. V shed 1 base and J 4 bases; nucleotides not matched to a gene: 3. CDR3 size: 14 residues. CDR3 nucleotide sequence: TGCGCCAGCAGCCAAGGAGCGGGGGATTACGAGCAGTACTTC. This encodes CASSQGAGDYEQYF.

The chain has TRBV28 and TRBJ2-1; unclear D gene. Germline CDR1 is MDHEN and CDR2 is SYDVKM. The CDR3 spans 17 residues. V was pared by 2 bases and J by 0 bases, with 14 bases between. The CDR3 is CASSLNLVLFSYNEQFF. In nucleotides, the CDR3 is TGTGCCAGCAGTTTAAATCTAGTACTATTCTCCTACAATGAGCAGTTCTTC.

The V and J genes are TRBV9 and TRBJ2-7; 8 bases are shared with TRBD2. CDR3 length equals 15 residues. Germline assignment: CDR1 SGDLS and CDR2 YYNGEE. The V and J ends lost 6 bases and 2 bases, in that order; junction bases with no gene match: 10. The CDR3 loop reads CASTPSGSSAYEQYF. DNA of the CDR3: TGTGCCAGCACTCCCAGCGGGAGTTCTGCCTACGAGCAGTACTTC.

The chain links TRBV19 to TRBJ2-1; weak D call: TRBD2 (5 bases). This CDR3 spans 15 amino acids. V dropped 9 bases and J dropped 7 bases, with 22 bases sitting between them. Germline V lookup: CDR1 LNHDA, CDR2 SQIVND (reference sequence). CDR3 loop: CASTTLGNKRNEQFF. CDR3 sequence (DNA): TGTGCCAGCACCACTCTCGGGAATAAGCGTAATGAGCAGTTCTTC.

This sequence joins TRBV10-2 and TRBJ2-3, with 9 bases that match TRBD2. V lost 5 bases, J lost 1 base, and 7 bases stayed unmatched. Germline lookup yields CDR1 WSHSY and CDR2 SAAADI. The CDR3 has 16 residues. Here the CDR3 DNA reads TGCGCCAGCAGTCGTCCATCTAGCGGGGGCACAGATACGCAGTATTTT. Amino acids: CASSRPSSGGTDTQYF.

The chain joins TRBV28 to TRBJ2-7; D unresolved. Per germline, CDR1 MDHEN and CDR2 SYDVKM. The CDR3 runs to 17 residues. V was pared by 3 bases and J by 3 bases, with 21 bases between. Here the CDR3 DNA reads TGTGCCAGCAGTTTTATCGGAATAGGCGGTGAGATCTACGAGCAGTACTTC. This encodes CASSFIGIGGEIYEQYF.

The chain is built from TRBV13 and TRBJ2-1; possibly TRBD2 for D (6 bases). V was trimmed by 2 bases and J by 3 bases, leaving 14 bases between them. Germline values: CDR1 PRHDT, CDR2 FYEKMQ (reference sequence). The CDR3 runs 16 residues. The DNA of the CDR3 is TGTGCCAGCAGCTTATACCGGGACTTCTACTACAATGAGCAGTTCTTC. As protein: CASSLYRDFYYNEQFF.

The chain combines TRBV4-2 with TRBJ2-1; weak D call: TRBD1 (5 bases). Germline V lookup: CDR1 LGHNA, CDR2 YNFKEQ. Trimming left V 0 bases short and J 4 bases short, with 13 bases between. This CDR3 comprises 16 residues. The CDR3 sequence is CASSQEKLQVYNEQFF. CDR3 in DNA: TGTGCCAGCAGCCAAGAAAAATTACAGGTGTACAATGAGCAGTTCTTC.

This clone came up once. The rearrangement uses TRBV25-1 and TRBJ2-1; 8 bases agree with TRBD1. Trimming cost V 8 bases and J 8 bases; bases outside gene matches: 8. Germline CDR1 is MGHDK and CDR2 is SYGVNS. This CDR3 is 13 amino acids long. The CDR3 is CASGDRGDDEQFF. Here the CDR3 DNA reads TGTGCCAGCGGCGACAGGGGCGACGATGAGCAGTTCTTC.

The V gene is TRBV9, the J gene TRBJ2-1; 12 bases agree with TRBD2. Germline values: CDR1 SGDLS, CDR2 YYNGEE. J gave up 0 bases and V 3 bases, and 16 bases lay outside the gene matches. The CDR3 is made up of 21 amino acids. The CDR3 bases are TGTGCCAGCAGCGCCGGGGGACTAGCGGGTCTTACGGGAAGCTCCTACAATGAGCAGTTCTTC. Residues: CASSAGGLAGLTGSSYNEQFF.

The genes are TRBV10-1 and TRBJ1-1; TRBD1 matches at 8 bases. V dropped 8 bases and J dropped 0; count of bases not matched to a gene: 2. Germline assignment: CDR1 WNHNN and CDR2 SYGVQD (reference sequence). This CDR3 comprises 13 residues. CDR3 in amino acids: CASRQGLNTEAFF. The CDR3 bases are TGCGCCAGCCGACAGGGGCTGAACACTGAAGCTTTCTTT.

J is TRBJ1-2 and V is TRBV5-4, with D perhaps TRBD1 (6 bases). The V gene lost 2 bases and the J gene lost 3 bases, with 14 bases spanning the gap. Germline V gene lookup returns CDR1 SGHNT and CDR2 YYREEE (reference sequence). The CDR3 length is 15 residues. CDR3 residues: CASSFGGRGYYGYTF. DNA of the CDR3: TGTGCCAGCAGCTTCGGTGGTAGGGGGTACTATGGCTACACCTTC.

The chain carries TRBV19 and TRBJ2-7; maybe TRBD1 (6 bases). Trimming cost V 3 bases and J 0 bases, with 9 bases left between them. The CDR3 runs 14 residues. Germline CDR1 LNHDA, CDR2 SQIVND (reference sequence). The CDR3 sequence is CASSIWTDSYEQYF. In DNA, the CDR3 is TGTGCCAGTAGTATCTGGACAGACTCCTACGAGCAGTACTTC.

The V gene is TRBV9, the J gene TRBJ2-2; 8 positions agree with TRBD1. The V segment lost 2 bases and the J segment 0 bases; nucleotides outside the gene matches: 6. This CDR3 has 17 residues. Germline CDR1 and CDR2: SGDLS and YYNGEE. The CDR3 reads CASSVWAGGTNTGELFF. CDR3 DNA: TGTGCCAGCAGCGTGTGGGCAGGGGGCACGAACACCGGGGAGCTGTTTTTT.

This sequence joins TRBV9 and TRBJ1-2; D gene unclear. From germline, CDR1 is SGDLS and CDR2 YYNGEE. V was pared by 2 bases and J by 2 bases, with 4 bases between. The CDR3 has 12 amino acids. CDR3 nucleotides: TGTGCCAGCAGCGTGAGAAACTATGGCTACACCTTC. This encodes CASSVRNYGYTF.

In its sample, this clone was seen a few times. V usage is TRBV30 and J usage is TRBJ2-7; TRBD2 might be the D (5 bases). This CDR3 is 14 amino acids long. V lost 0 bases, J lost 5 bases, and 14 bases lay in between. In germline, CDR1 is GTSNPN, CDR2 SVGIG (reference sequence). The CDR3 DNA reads TGTGCCTGGAGTGTGTGGGCGGGCCCCAACGAGCAGTACTTC. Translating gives CAWSVWAGPNEQYF.

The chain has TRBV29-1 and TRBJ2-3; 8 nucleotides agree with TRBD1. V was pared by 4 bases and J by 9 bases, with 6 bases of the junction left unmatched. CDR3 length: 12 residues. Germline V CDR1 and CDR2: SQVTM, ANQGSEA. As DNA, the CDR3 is TGCAGCGTTGGGACAGGGTGGTGGACGCAGTATTTT. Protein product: CSVGTGWWTQYF.

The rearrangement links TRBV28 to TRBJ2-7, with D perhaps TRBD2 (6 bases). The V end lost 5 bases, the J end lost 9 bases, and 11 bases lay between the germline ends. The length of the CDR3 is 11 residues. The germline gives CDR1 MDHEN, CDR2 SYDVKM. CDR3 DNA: TGTGCCAGCAGTACGGGACTTCCGCAGTACTTC. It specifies CASSTGLPQYF.

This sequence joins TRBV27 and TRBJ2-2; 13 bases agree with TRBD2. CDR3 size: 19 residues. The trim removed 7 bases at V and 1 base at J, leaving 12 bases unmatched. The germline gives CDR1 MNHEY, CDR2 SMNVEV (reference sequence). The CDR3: CASTTWRTSGSGNTGELFF. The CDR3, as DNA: TGTGCCAGCACCACTTGGAGGACTAGCGGGAGCGGGAACACCGGGGAGCTGTTTTTT.

CDR3 nucleotides: TGTGCCAGCAGTTTGACTAGCGGGATCTCCTACGAGCAGTACTTC. Encoded protein: CASSLTSGISYEQYF. The rearrangement joins TRBV2 to TRBJ2-7, with 11 bases aligning to TRBD2. The CDR3 contains 15 residues. The germline CDR1 and CDR2 sequences are SNHLY and FYNNEI. J lost 0 bases, V lost 5 bases, and 3 bases had no gene match.

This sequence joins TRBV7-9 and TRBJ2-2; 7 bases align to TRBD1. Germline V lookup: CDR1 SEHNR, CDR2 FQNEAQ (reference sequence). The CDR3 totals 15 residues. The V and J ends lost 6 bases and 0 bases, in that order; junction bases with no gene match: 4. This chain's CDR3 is CASSSRGTNTGELFF. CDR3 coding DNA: TGTGCCAGCAGTAGCAGGGGGACGAACACCGGGGAGCTGTTTTTT.

CDR3 sequence (DNA): TGTGCCAGCTGTGAGCGATGGGTAGCGGACACTGAAGCTTTCTTT. It codes for CASCERWVADTEAFF. The chain employs TRBV13 and TRBJ1-1; D gene ambiguous. This CDR3 region has 15 residues. Germline CDR1 reads PRHDT; CDR2 reads FYEKMQ (reference sequence). The V gene lost 8 bases and the J gene lost 3 bases, with 19 bases spanning the gap.

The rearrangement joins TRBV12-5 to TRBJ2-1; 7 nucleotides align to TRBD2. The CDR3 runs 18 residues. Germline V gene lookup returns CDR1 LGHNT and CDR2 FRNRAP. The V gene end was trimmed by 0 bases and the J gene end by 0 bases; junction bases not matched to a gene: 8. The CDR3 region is CASGLVLERGSSYNEQFF. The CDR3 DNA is TGTGCTAGTGGTTTGGTACTAGAGCGGGGAAGCTCCTACAATGAGCAGTTCTTC.

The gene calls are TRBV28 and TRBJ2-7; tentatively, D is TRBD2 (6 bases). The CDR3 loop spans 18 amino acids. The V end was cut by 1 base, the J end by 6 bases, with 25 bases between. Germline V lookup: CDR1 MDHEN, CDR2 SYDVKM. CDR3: CASSLFMVRDGRSREQYF. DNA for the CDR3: TGTGCCAGCAGTTTATTCATGGTGCGGGACGGTCGTTCTCGCGAGCAGTACTTC.

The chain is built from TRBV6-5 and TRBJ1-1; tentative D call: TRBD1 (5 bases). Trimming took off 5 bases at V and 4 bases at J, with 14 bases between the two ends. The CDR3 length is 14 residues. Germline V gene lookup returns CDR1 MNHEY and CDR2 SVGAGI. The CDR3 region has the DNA TGTGCCAGCAGTCTCTCCGGGGGGGGCACTGAAGCTTTCTTT. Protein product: CASSLSGGGTEAFF.